This TCR beta chain is from a study of T-cell memory formation after mild COVID-19. cDNA libraries for TCR alpha and TCR beta, carrying sample barcodes and UMIs, came from 5'RACE with constant-segment primers. TCRdb redid the calling of the 5' RACE reads with MiXCR, one entry per CDR3 protein. Counted here are about 340,000 distinct CDR3 sequences, roughly an eighth occurring once; the ten biggest clones make up roughly 22%. V was shortened by 5 bases and J by 3 bases, with 17 bases between the two germline ends. The CDR3 spans 15 residues. Germline V gene data show CDR1 as KGHSH and CDR2 as LQKENI. This TCR derives from a young man who had mild COVID-19 (a few samples of this study predate the infection). Cell type and time point are not known. Sequences were obtained from PBMCs or a T cell subset sorted from them (not recorded which). The chain employs TRBV18 and TRBJ2-7; either TRBD1 or TRBD2 may supply D (5 bases each). This CDR3 reads CASSKTGDGVYEQYV. The CDR3 DNA sequence: TGTGCCAGCTCAAAGACCGGGGACGGCGTCTACGAGCAGTACGTC.